The 14 T cell receptor beta chains presented below share a single source sample, sequenced in a study of shared clonotypes between healthy human individuals. Produced via immunoSEQ multiplex PCR; TCRdb's table is partial and in-frame only. Among approximately 500,000 clones listed, 90% to 96% were seen once. The sequencing sample was made of naive CD4+ T cells sorted from blood. Subset in this sample: CD45RA+ positively selected. These receptors were obtained from a woman in her twenties or thirties in good health.

V and J are TRBV7-2 and TRBJ2-3, with D perhaps TRBD1 (6 bases). Germline CDR1 and CDR2: SGHTA and FQGNSA. The ends were cut back, 4 bases at V and 7 bases at J, with 18 bases in the middle. CDR3 length: 15 residues. CDR3: CASSSLQGVYNTQYF. Written as DNA, the CDR3 is TGTGCCAGCAGCTCCTTACAGGGAGTGTATAATACGCAGTATTTT.

This chain joins TRBV6-6 and TRBJ2-7, with 9 bases fitting TRBD2. From germline, CDR1 is MNHNY and CDR2 SVGAGI (reference sequence). This CDR3 is 13 amino acids long. The CDR3 DNA sequence: TGTGGGGGCGTAACTAGCGGGCCCTACGAGCAGTACTTC. Translating gives CGGVTSGPYEQYF.

This clone was observed once. The rearrangement joins TRBV6-1 to TRBJ1-4, with a tentative D call TRBD1 (5 bases). The V end lost 1 base, the J end lost 5 bases, and 8 bases lay between the germline ends. Germline assignment: CDR1 MNHNS and CDR2 SASEGT. The length of the CDR3 is 14 residues. The CDR3: CASSEDRLNEKLFF. The CDR3 nucleotides are TGTGCCAGCAGTGAAGACAGGCTGAATGAAAAACTGTTTTTT.

This chain uses TRBV6-6 with TRBJ1-5; 9 bases fit TRBD1. The germline CDR1 and CDR2 sequences are MNHNY and SVGAGI (reference sequence). The CDR3 has 13 amino acids. V lost 5 bases to trimming and J lost 11 bases; unmatched junction nucleotides: 7. The CDR3 loop reads CASSHRDRESQHF. In DNA, the CDR3 is TGTGCCAGCAGTCACCGGGACAGGGAATCCCAGCATTTT.

This clone was counted a few times. The chain has TRBV28 and TRBJ1-5; a weak D match, TRBD1 (6 bases). The CDR3 has 16 amino acids. V was trimmed by 4 bases and J by 4 bases, leaving 17 bases between them. Per the germline V gene, CDR1 is MDHEN and CDR2 is SYDVKM. CDR3 bases: TGTGCCAGCAGTTCCCTAAAGGGGGGGGGAAATCAGCCCCAGCATTTT. Residues: CASSSLKGGGNQPQHF.

The gene calls are TRBV11-2 and TRBJ2-7; D possibly uses TRBD1 or TRBD2 (5 bases each). Trimming shortened V by 1 base and J by 3 bases, and 10 bases separated the two germline ends. The CDR3 consists of 14 residues. CDR1 SGHAT and CDR2 FQNNGV come from the germline V gene. The CDR3 sequence is CASSLVQGVYEQYF. The CDR3 region has the DNA TGTGCCAGCAGCTTAGTTCAGGGAGTCTACGAGCAGTACTTC.

This clone was counted between two and nine times. This chain's CDR3 is CASSDTDTGELFF. CDR3 nucleotide sequence: TGCGCCAGCAGCGACACCGACACCGGGGAGCTGTTTTTT. The chain employs TRBV5-1 and TRBJ2-2; D is unclear. Looked up from germline, CDR1 is SGHRS and CDR2 is YFSETQ. The V and J ends lost 4 bases and 3 bases respectively, with 7 bases between them. This CDR3 spans 13 amino acids.

The chain uses TRBV7-2 and TRBJ2-2; no clear D. Trimming took 6 bases from V and 0 from J, leaving 17 bases between them. Per the germline V gene, CDR1 is SGHTA and CDR2 is FQGNSA. The CDR3 consists of 17 residues. The CDR3 is CASRYHYGGTNTGELFF. The CDR3 region has the DNA TGTGCCAGCAGGTACCACTACGGCGGAACGAACACCGGGGAGCTGTTTTTT. Variable domain in full (rest from reference TRBV7-2 and TRBJ2-2): GAGVSQSPSNKVTEKGKDVELRCDPISGHTALYWYRQSLGQGLEFLIYFQGNSAPDKSGLPSDRFSAERTGGSVSTLTIQRTQQEDSAVYLCASRYHYGGTNTGELFFGEGSRLTVL.

This rearrangement joins TRBV27 to TRBJ2-7, with TRBD2 identical over 11 bases. Germline CDR1 is MNHEY and CDR2 is SMNVEV (reference sequence). The CDR3 length is 14 residues. The ends lost 6 bases at V and 3 bases at J; junction bases unmatched: 4. The DNA for the CDR3 is TGTGCCAGCAGGGGACTAGCGGATCGCTACGAGCAGTACTTC. Translation gives CASRGLADRYEQYF.

This chain uses TRBV5-8 with TRBJ1-4, with D possibly TRBD1 on 5 matching bases. V was cut by 1 base and J by 8 bases, with 12 bases left in between. The CDR3 is made up of 14 amino acids. Per the germline V gene, CDR1 is SGHTS and CDR2 is YDEGEE. Here the CDR3 reads CASSLRQGGEKLFF. In DNA, the CDR3 is TGTGCCAGCAGCTTGAGGCAGGGTGGGGAAAAACTGTTTTTT. Variable domain in full (rest from reference TRBV5-8 and TRBJ1-4): EAGVTQSPTHLIKTRGQQATLRCSPISGHTSVYWYQQALGLGLQFLLWYDEGEERNRGNFPPRFSGRQFPNYSSELNVNALELEDSALYLCASSLRQGGEKLFFGSGTQLSVL.

This clone showed up just once. V gene TRBV4-1 combines with J gene TRBJ2-5; D ambiguous. The end of the DNA fits TRBJ2-7 better, so the J call may be wrong. Germline CDR1 is MGHRA and CDR2 is YSYEKL. The CDR3 spans 16 residues. CDR3: CASSQVPGDVLYEQYF. The DNA of the CDR3 is TGCGCCAGCAGCCAAGTCCCGGGTGATGTCCTCTACGAGCAGTACTTC.

The V call is TRBV5-6, the J call TRBJ2-7, with 11 bases that match TRBD2. This CDR3 comprises 17 residues. The germline V gene encodes CDR1 SGHDT and CDR2 YYEEEE. With V trimmed by 0 bases and J by 5 bases, 10 bases remained unmatched. The CDR3 loop is CASSLASGRHLGDEQYF. The CDR3 region has the DNA TGTGCCAGCAGCTTGGCTAGCGGGAGGCACCTGGGAGACGAGCAGTACTTC.

The rearrangement uses TRBV9 and TRBJ2-5; D is undetermined. The CDR3 has 14 amino acids. Germline V gene lookup returns CDR1 SGDLS and CDR2 YYNGEE. With 3 bases removed from V and 11 bases from J, the gap between germline ends came to 20 bases. For the CDR3, the DNA is TGTGCCAGCAGCGAAACGGGCCAGACGGTTCAGCAGTACTTC. Translated, it gives CASSETGQTVQQYF.

The CDR3 is CASSFAGSSYNEQFF. In DNA, the CDR3 is TGTGCCAGCAGTTTTGCAGGAAGCTCCTACAATGAGCAGTTCTTC. The chain links TRBV27 to TRBJ2-1; D gene unclear. CDR1 is MNHEY and CDR2 is SMNVEV in the germline V gene (reference sequence). V was trimmed by 3 bases and J by 0 bases, leaving 9 bases between them. The CDR3 loop spans 15 amino acids.